These T cell receptor beta chains were read from a single sample in a study of T cell repertoires in cytomegalovirus infection. TCRdb itself ran the reads through MiXCR, one entry per CDR3 protein. This sample has about 570,000 distinct CDR3 sequences, with roughly 42% found just once. These receptors have no known antigen. This specimen consisted of cultured PBMCs, obtained from culture after CMV antigen stimulation. The source of these receptors is a human donor in good health (CMV status not recorded). Some clones in this sample may be carry-over from other donors' samples. Both conserved end residues are part of each CDR3. D genes are given only for firm matches. Expanded clones get a size class; other rows say once, few or many, or leave the size out.

j_call clone_size d_call v_call cdr3_aa cdr3_nt
TRBJ1-1 - TRBD1 TRBV4-1 CASSQLGVRGKLMGEAFF TGCGCCAGCAGCCAATTGGGGGTCAGGGGGAAACTTATGGGTGAAGCTTTCTTT
TRBJ2-4 - - TRBV15 CATSTGLAKNIQYF TGTGCCACCAGTACAGGGTTAGCCAAAAACATTCAGTACTTC
TRBJ1-4 - - TRBV28 CASSSPDGNEKLFF TGTGCCAGCAGTTCTCCGGACGGAAATGAAAAACTGTTTTTT
TRBJ2-5 - TRBD2 TRBV5-1 CASSSLRTSGSIETQYF TGCGCCAGCAGCTCGCTTCGGACTAGCGGGAGTATCGAGACCCAGTACTTC
TRBJ2-1 - - TRBV5-6 CASSLAPGLSYNEQFF TGTGCCAGCAGCTTGGCGCCTGGCCTCTCCTACAATGAGCAGTTCTTC
TRBJ2-5 few - TRBV7-2 CASSLRGVAYF TGTGCCAGCAGCTTGAGGGGGGTTGCGTACTTC
TRBJ2-7 few TRBD2 TRBV20-1 CSGFPAGGPQWQSYEQYF TGCAGTGGCTTCCCCGCGGGAGGGCCGCAATGGCAGTCCTACGAGCAGTACTTC
TRBJ1-4 - - TRBV7-2 CASSLDGVINEKLFF TGTGCCAGCAGCCTCGATGGAGTGATCAATGAAAAACTGTTTTTT
TRBJ2-3 many TRBD2 TRBV7-2 CASSLGRGTSGGTDTQYF TGTGCCAGCAGCTTAGGAAGAGGGACTAGCGGGGGCACAGATACGCAGTATTTT
TRBJ2-7 - - TRBV12-3/TRBV12-4 CASSLDRTVQYF TGTGCCAGCAGTTTAGATCGCACCGTTCAGTACTTC
TRBJ1-1 few - TRBV7-9 CASSPAVMNTEAFF TGTGCCAGCAGCCCAGCGGTGATGAACACTGAAGCTTTCTTT
TRBJ2-7 - - TRBV20-1 CSARDRSGSRFSYEQYF TGCAGTGCTAGAGATCGGTCGGGTTCCCGATTCTCCTACGAGCAGTACTTC
TRBJ2-3 - TRBD2 TRBV20-1 CSAPDLAGVGDTQYF TGCAGTGCTCCCGATTTAGCGGGAGTAGGTGATACGCAGTATTTT
TRBJ1-5 few - TRBV2 CASAWDGSNQPQHF TGTGCCAGCGCGTGGGATGGAAGCAATCAGCCCCAGCATTTT
TRBJ2-7 few - TRBV4-3 CASSQDRTDSKQYF TGCGCCAGCAGCCAAGATCGCACCGACTCTAAGCAGTACTTC
TRBJ1-5 few - TRBV7-2 CASSAPGGVRSNQPQHF TGTGCCAGCAGCGCCCCGGGGGGGGTTAGGAGCAATCAGCCCCAGCATTTT
TRBJ2-1 - - TRBV6-2/TRBV6-3 CASTRRRAYNEQFF TGTGCCAGCACCCGGCGGAGGGCTTACAATGAGCAGTTCTTC
TRBJ2-2 - TRBD2 TRBV29-1 CSVLAGGNTGELFF TGCAGCGTATTAGCGGGAGGGAACACCGGGGAGCTGTTTTTT
TRBJ2-1 - TRBD1 TRBV12-3/TRBV12-4 CASSHGTGGAYNEQFF TGTGCCAGCAGTCATGGGACAGGGGGCGCCTACAATGAGCAGTTCTTC
TRBJ2-1 - TRBD1 TRBV29-1 CSVGGTGYYNEQFF TGCAGCGTTGGTGGGACAGGGTACTACAATGAGCAGTTCTTC
TRBJ2-2 - - TRBV7-8 CASSLAVTGELFF TGTGCCAGCAGCTTAGCGGTAACCGGGGAGCTGTTTTTT
TRBJ2-5 - TRBD2 TRBV7-4 CASSLGRLADRQETQYF TGTGCCAGCAGCTTAGGTCGACTAGCGGACCGACAAGAGACCCAGTACTTC
TRBJ1-1 - - TRBV2 CASSMDSRNSNTEAFF TGTGCCAGCAGTATGGACAGCCGAAATTCGAACACTGAAGCTTTCTTT
TRBJ1-1 - - TRBV6-1 CASRHRENTEAFF TGTGCCAGCAGGCACAGGGAGAACACTGAAGCTTTCTTT
TRBJ1-5 - - TRBV12-3/TRBV12-4 CASRDHGTPHQPQHF TGTGCCAGCAGGGACCACGGGACACCCCATCAGCCCCAGCATTTT
TRBJ2-4 - TRBD1 TRBV7-6 CASTLGAGGENIQYF TGTGCCAGCACTCTCGGGGCAGGGGGAGAAAACATTCAGTACTTC
TRBJ1-5 - - TRBV5-6 CASSSGGYSNQPQHF TGTGCCAGCAGCTCGGGGGGATATAGCAATCAGCCCCAGCATTTT
TRBJ1-1 - - TRBV7-9 CASSPQGRRTDEAFF TGTGCCAGCAGCCCCCAGGGACGTCGGACTGATGAAGCTTTCTTT
TRBJ1-5 once - TRBV7-4 CASSPGWSNQPQHF TGTGCCAGCAGCCCGGGGTGGAGCAATCAGCCCCAGCATTTT
TRBJ1-6 - TRBD1 TRBV11-2 CASSLDRTGFNSPLHF TGTGCCAGCAGCTTAGACAGGACAGGGTTTAATTCACCCCTCCACTTT
TRBJ1-6 - - TRBV7-6 CASSSKSSPLHF TGTGCCAGCAGCTCCAAATCCTCACCCCTCCACTTT
TRBJ2-1 few TRBD1 TRBV7-2 CASSLGDRDYNEQFF TGTGCCAGCAGCTTAGGGGACAGGGACTACAATGAGCAGTTCTTC
TRBJ2-2 few - TRBV11-3 CARPDQAGELFF TGTGCCAGACCGGACCAGGCCGGGGAGCTGTTTTTT
TRBJ2-3 - - TRBV7-8 CASSGGTYRTDTQYF TGTGCCAGCAGCGGGGGGACCTACCGCACAGATACGCAGTATTTT
TRBJ1-5 - TRBD1 TRBV12-3/TRBV12-4 CASSFISPGTGNQPQHF TGTGCCAGCAGTTTTATTAGTCCCGGGACAGGGAACCAGCCCCAGCATTTT
TRBJ2-2 few TRBD2 TRBV7-2 CASSLIGTRYTGELFF TGTGCCAGCAGCTTAATAGGGACTAGATACACCGGGGAGCTGTTTTTT
TRBJ1-4 few - TRBV28 CASSLPSGTTNEKLFF TGTGCCAGCAGTTTACCGTCGGGGACAACTAATGAAAAACTGTTTTTT
TRBJ2-1 - - TRBV12-3/TRBV12-4 CASSLGGSPYYSYNEQFF TGTGCCAGCAGTTTAGGAGGGTCCCCTTATTACTCCTACAATGAGCAGTTCTTC
TRBJ2-2 - - TRBV7-2 CASSQMTGRAGELFF TGTGCCAGCAGCCAAATGACAGGTCGCGCCGGGGAGCTGTTTTTT
TRBJ2-7 - - TRBV5-1 CASSLGGPGREQYF TGCGCCAGCAGCTTGGGGGGCCCGGGACGGGAGCAGTACTTC
TRBJ2-1 - TRBD2 TRBV20-1 CSALGLAGGPLYNEQFF TGCAGTGCTCTCGGACTAGCGGGGGGCCCACTCTACAATGAGCAGTTCTTC
TRBJ1-2 - - TRBV5-4 CASSINERDFYTF TGTGCCAGCAGCATAAATGAAAGGGATTTCTACACCTTC
TRBJ2-1 many - TRBV7-2 CASSLGGDSNEQFF TGTGCCAGCAGCTTAGGGGGCGACAGCAATGAGCAGTTCTTC
TRBJ2-1 - TRBD2 TRBV4-3 CASSQDGRGDEQFF TGCGCCAGCAGCCAAGATGGGCGGGGGGATGAGCAGTTCTTC
TRBJ1-2 few - TRBV7-2 CASMRDTDISNYGYTF TGTGCCAGCATGCGGGACACGGATATCTCAAACTATGGCTACACCTTC
TRBJ2-5 - - TRBV20-1 CSAEPPGTETQYF TGCAGTGCAGAGCCCCCAGGAACAGAGACCCAGTACTTC
TRBJ2-1 - TRBD2 TRBV24-1 CATSDPILAGRYNEQFF TGTGCCACCAGTGACCCTATCCTAGCGGGACGCTACAATGAGCAGTTCTTC
TRBJ2-7 - TRBD2 TRBV7-2 CASSKGTSGPYEQYF TGTGCCAGCAGCAAAGGGACTAGCGGTCCCTACGAGCAGTACTTC
TRBJ2-7 - - TRBV15 CATSRRFFRLEQYF TGTGCCACCAGCCGCAGGTTTTTCCGCCTGGAGCAGTACTTC
TRBJ1-6 few TRBD1 TRBV15 CATSRDKQGALNSPLHF TGTGCCACCAGCAGAGATAAACAGGGGGCTCTGAATTCACCCCTCCACTTT
TRBJ2-1 few - TRBV7-2 CASSLNLLALGDEQFF TGTGCCAGCAGCTTAAATCTGCTAGCTCTGGGGGATGAGCAGTTCTTC
TRBJ1-2 - - TRBV20-1 CSAPRTDKAYGYTF TGCAGTGCGCCCCGGACTGATAAGGCCTATGGCTACACCTTC
TRBJ2-7 - - TRBV4-1 CARSQNRVSNYEQYF TGCGCCAGAAGCCAAAACAGGGTATCAAACTACGAGCAGTACTTC
TRBJ2-2 - - TRBV24-1 CATSDAGLAGELFF TGTGCCACCAGTGATGCGGGCCTTGCCGGGGAGCTGTTTTTT
TRBJ2-7 - TRBD1 TRBV11-2 CATAGTGVGEQYF TGTGCCACCGCAGGGACAGGGGTGGGAGAGCAGTACTTC
TRBJ1-1 - - TRBV19 CASSPEGFSGTEAFF TGTGCCAGTAGTCCCGAGGGGTTCTCGGGGACTGAAGCTTTCTTT
TRBJ1-2 - - TRBV15 CATSPRGWVIGGYTF TGTGCCACCAGCCCGAGAGGTTGGGTAATAGGAGGCTACACCTTC
TRBJ2-7 - - TRBV30 CAWSDTPWGNEQYF TGTGCCTGGAGCGATACCCCCTGGGGAAACGAGCAGTACTTC
TRBJ2-1 - TRBD1 TRBV6-6 CASSALRGPYNEQFF TGTGCCAGCAGCGCTCTCAGGGGGCCTTACAATGAGCAGTTCTTC